These 24 T cell receptor beta chains came from one sample sequenced in a study of cytomegalovirus exposure and HLA in healthy donors. It was with 60 Vbeta and 13 Jbeta primers that the PCR ran. TCRdb's table, derived via immunoSEQ multiplex PCR, lists solely in-frame clones and lacks some. The profile shows over 100,000 clones, roughly 80% of them singletons. The source material was PBMCs. These receptors came from a female donor in good health and CMV-seronegative.

The chain recombines TRBV5-1 with TRBJ2-1, with TRBD2 matching 15 bases. Germline-derived CDR1 and CDR2 are SGHRS and YFSETQ. V lost 4 bases to trimming and J lost 7 bases; unmatched junction nucleotides: 6. The CDR3 consists of 16 residues. The DNA for the CDR3 is TGCGCCAGCAGCGACTGGACTAGCGGGAGGGCAAATGAGCAGTTCTTC. It translates to CASSDWTSGRANEQFF. Supplemented by reference TRBV5-1 and TRBJ2-1, the full variable domain reads KAGVTQTPRYLIKTRGQQVTLSCSPISGHRSVSWYQQTPGQGLQFLFEYFSETQRNKGNFPGRFSGRQFSNSRSEMNVSTLELGDSALYLCASSDWTSGRANEQFFGPGTRLTVL.

This clone is a singleton in its sample. This rearrangement joins TRBV25-1 to TRBJ2-2; 7 nucleotides agree with TRBD1. This CDR3 contains 13 residues. The V gene's germline CDR1 is MGHDK and CDR2 SYGVNS. The trim removed 5 bases at V and 6 bases at J, leaving 3 bases unmatched. In DNA form, the CDR3 reads TGTGCCAGCAGTCAGGGGGATGCCGGGGAGCTGTTTTTT. This encodes CASSQGDAGELFF.

This clone appeared once. The gene calls are TRBV7-9 and TRBJ2-5, with TRBD2 matching 12 bases. The CDR3 consists of 17 residues. Losses at the gene ends were 0 bases for V and 2 bases for J; bases not matched to a gene: 4. Per germline, CDR1 SEHNR and CDR2 FQNEAQ (reference sequence). The CDR3 loop is CASSLAILAGGQETQYF. The CDR3 nucleotides are TGTGCCAGCAGCTTAGCCATCCTAGCGGGAGGGCAAGAGACCCAGTACTTC.

V gene TRBV18 combines with J gene TRBJ2-7; the match to TRBD2 covers 10 bases. Germline CDR1 reads KGHSH; CDR2 reads LQKENI. This CDR3 has 14 amino acids. The V and J ends lost 3 bases and 2 bases, in that order; junction bases with no gene match: 1. CDR3 sequence reads: CASSPGTSAYEQYF. CDR3 DNA sequence: TGTGCCAGCTCACCCGGGACTAGCGCCTACGAGCAGTACTTC.

This sequence joins TRBV11-3 and TRBJ2-2; 9 bases match TRBD2. V trimming: 3 bases; J trimming: 5 bases; junction bases outside the gene matches: 1. There are 14 residues in the CDR3. Germline V gene sequence: CDR1 SGHNT, CDR2 YENEEA. The CDR3, as DNA: TGTGCCAGCAGCTTTAGCGGGAGTACCGGGGAGCTGTTTTTT. It yields the protein CASSFSGSTGELFF.

This chain uses TRBV28 with TRBJ2-2, with D possibly being TRBD1 (6 bases). The CDR3 spans 16 residues. The germline V and J ends were trimmed by 6 bases and 4 bases, with 18 bases remaining between them. CDR1 and CDR2 (germline): MDHEN, SYDVKM. CDR3 sequence reads: CASSPGDRFFTGELFF. The CDR3 nucleotides read TGTGCCAGCAGCCCCGGAGACAGGTTTTTCACCGGGGAGCTGTTTTTT.

This chain joins TRBV9 and TRBJ2-1; TRBD2 agrees at 10 bases. The CDR3 has 16 residues. Per germline, CDR1 SGDLS and CDR2 YYNGEE. After removal of 0 bases from V and 8 bases from J, the junction contained 8 bases not matched to a gene. CDR3 sequence: CASSVGVLAGGHEQFF. The CDR3 DNA reads as TGTGCCAGCAGCGTAGGGGTATTAGCGGGAGGTCATGAGCAGTTCTTC. Full variable domain (rest looked up from reference TRBV9 and TRBJ2-1): DSGVTQTPKHLITATGQRVTLRCSPRSGDLSVYWYQQSLDQGLQFLIQYYNGEERAKGNILERFSAQQFPDLHSELNLSSLELGDSALYFCASSVGVLAGGHEQFFGPGTRLTVL.

The rearrangement joins TRBV11-2 to TRBJ2-2; TRBD1 aligns across 8 bases. The length of the CDR3 is 17 residues. J lost 5 bases, V lost 5 bases, and 13 bases had no gene match. Looked up from germline, CDR1 is SGHAT and CDR2 is FQNNGV. The CDR3 nucleotides are TGTGCCAGCAGCCTCCGCTTGACAGGGGATGGTACCGGGGAGCTGTTTTTT. It codes for CASSLRLTGDGTGELFF. Drawing the rest from reference TRBV11-2 and TRBJ2-2, the complete variable domain is EAGVAQSPRYKIIEKRQSVAFWCNPISGHATLYWYQQILGQGPKLLIQFQNNGVVDDSQLPKDRFSAERLKGVDSTLKIQPAKLEDSAVYLCASSLRLTGDGTGELFFGEGSRLTVL.

This clone was detected a few times. V usage is TRBV4-1 and J usage is TRBJ2-7; 7 nucleotides line up with TRBD2. Germline CDR1 and CDR2: MGHRA and YSYEKL. V trimming: 1 base; J trimming: 0 bases; junction bases outside the gene matches: 6. The CDR3 length is 16 residues. DNA for the CDR3: TGCGCCAGCAGCCAAGTGGGGGGGTTCCTCTCCTACGAGCAGTACTTC. It encodes CASSQVGGFLSYEQYF.

The chain employs TRBV7-3 and TRBJ2-2; D not resolved. This CDR3 is 16 amino acids long. Germline V gives CDR1 SGHTA, CDR2 FQGTGA. Trimming took 5 bases from V and 0 from J, leaving 13 bases between them. CDR3 protein: CASSPPVGSNTGELFF. The CDR3 DNA follows: TGTGCCAGCAGCCCCCCGGTGGGCTCGAACACCGGGGAGCTGTTTTTT. Filled out from reference TRBV7-3 and TRBJ2-2, the complete variable domain reads GAGVSQTPSNKVTEKGKYVELRCDPISGHTALYWYRQSLGQGPEFLIYFQGTGAADDSGLPNDRFFAVRPEGSVSTLKIQRTERGDSAVYLCASSPPVGSNTGELFFGEGSRLTVL.

This clone has a handful of counts. CDR3 in amino acids: CATSRTANEKLFF. CDR3 DNA sequence: TGTGCCACCAGCCGGACAGCAAATGAAAAACTGTTTTTT. The chain links TRBV15 to TRBJ1-4, with D tentatively TRBD1 (6 bases). Germline lookup yields CDR1 LNHNV and CDR2 YYDKDF (reference sequence). Trimming cost V 5 bases and J 5 bases, with 9 bases left between them. The CDR3 runs 13 residues.

The chain has TRBV7-8 and TRBJ2-6; TRBD1 aligns across 8 bases. The CDR3 has 18 residues. V shed 4 bases and J 1 base; nucleotides not matched to a gene: 9. Looked up from germline, CDR1 is SGHVS and CDR2 is FQNEAQ. Written as DNA, the CDR3 is TGTGCCAGCAGCTCCCGGACAGGGTGGGTTTCTGGGGCCAACGTCCTGACTTTC. It is translated as CASSSRTGWVSGANVLTF.

V gene TRBV7-2 combines with J gene TRBJ1-5, with D hard to call. In germline, CDR1 is SGHTA, CDR2 FQGNSA. There are 14 residues in the CDR3. V was clipped by 4 bases and J by 4 bases, with 11 bases between them. The CDR3 nucleotides read TGTGCCAGCAGCTCCCGGACTCCGAATCAGCCCCAGCATTTT. This codes for CASSSRTPNQPQHF.

The rearrangement uses TRBV14 and TRBJ1-2; D remains ambiguous. CDR1 is SGHDN, CDR2 FVKESK, per germline. The V end was cut by 1 base, the J end by 7 bases, with 10 bases between. The CDR3 spans 13 residues. The CDR3 sequence is CASSQARRLGYTF. In DNA, the CDR3 is TGTGCCAGCAGCCAAGCCCGCAGGCTTGGCTACACCTTC.

The chain is built from TRBV2 and TRBJ1-1; no reliable D call. The germline gives CDR1 SNHLY, CDR2 FYNNEI. CDR3 length: 13 amino acids. The V end lost 9 bases, the J end lost 1 base, and 12 bases lay between the germline ends. The CDR3 nucleotides are TGTGCCAGTAGCGTGGATGGGAACACTGAAGCTTTCTTT. Amino acids: CASSVDGNTEAFF.

This clone was seen more than once but under ten times. The J gene is TRBJ1-5, the V gene TRBV6-1; 7 bases line up with TRBD1. With V trimmed by 4 bases and J by 5 bases, 5 bases remained unmatched. This CDR3 comprises 14 residues. Per germline, CDR1 MNHNS and CDR2 SASEGT. CDR3 loop: CASSASTGYQPQHF. The CDR3 DNA follows: TGTGCCAGCAGTGCCTCGACAGGGTATCAGCCCCAGCATTTT.

CDR3 sequence: CASRGLGQGYEQYF. CDR3 coding DNA: TGTGCCAGCAGGGGACTGGGACAGGGCTACGAGCAGTACTTC. This chain uses TRBV13 with TRBJ2-7, with TRBD1 matching over 9 bases. The V and J ends lost 6 bases and 3 bases, in that order; junction bases with no gene match: 6. CDR1 PRHDT and CDR2 FYEKMQ come from the germline V gene (reference sequence). CDR3 length equals 14 residues.

This rearrangement joins TRBV5-4 to TRBJ1-6; D perhaps matches TRBD1 (6 bases). The CDR3 length is 17 residues. V lost 0 bases and J lost 5, with 15 bases in between. Germline-derived CDR1 and CDR2 are SGHNT and YYREEE (reference sequence). CDR3 sequence reads: CASSLVAGAWDNSPLHF. The CDR3 DNA sequence: TGTGCCAGCAGCTTGGTGGCGGGGGCATGGGATAATTCACCCCTCCACTTT.

The V gene is TRBV11-2, the J gene TRBJ2-3; the match to TRBD1 covers 9 bases. The germline CDR1 and CDR2 sequences are SGHAT and FQNNGV. With V trimmed by 5 bases and J by 3 bases, 9 bases remained unmatched. The CDR3 has 16 residues. The CDR3 sequence: CASSGTGTGTTDTQYF. The CDR3, as DNA: TGTGCCAGCAGCGGAACCGGGACAGGGACAACAGATACGCAGTATTTT.

This clone came up once. V usage is TRBV28 and J usage is TRBJ2-3; D uncertain. Germline-derived CDR1 and CDR2 are MDHEN and SYDVKM. V gave up 5 bases and J gave up 0 bases, with 3 bases separating them. The CDR3 contains 12 residues. The CDR3 DNA reads as TGTGCCAGCAGTGTAAGCACAGATACGCAGTATTTT. It is translated as CASSVSTDTQYF.

The rearrangement links TRBV5-8 to TRBJ1-2, with a weak D call TRBD1 (6 bases). CDR3 length: 15 residues. Trimming took off 1 base at V and 3 bases at J, with 13 bases between the two ends. The germline V gene encodes CDR1 SGHTS and CDR2 YDEGEE. The CDR3 coding sequence is TGTGCCAGCAGCTTGTATTCAGGGGATCACTATGGCTACACCTTC. The encoded protein is CASSLYSGDHYGYTF.

The chain recombines TRBV7-2 with TRBJ1-5; D may be TRBD1 (6 bases). Germline V CDR1 and CDR2: SGHTA, FQGNSA. The CDR3 covers 13 residues. Trimming left V 5 bases short and J 6 bases short, with 11 bases between. In DNA, the CDR3 is TGTGCCAGCAGCCTCACAGGGTTTCAGCCCCAGCATTTT. Translating gives CASSLTGFQPQHF. The full variable domain, in which reference TRBV7-2 and TRBJ1-5 provide the parts outside the CDR3, is GAGVSQSPSNKVTEKGKDVELRCDPISGHTALYWYRQSLGQGLEFLIYFQGNSAPDKSGLPSDRFSAERTGGSVSTLTIQRTQQEDSAVYLCASSLTGFQPQHFGDGTRLSIL.

This clone was observed a few times. The chain combines TRBV4-3 with TRBJ1-5; D gene unclear. CDR1 is LGHNA and CDR2 is YSLEER in the germline V gene. The CDR3 is 16 amino acids. Trimming pared 1 base from V and 3 bases from J, leaving 13 bases between. CDR3 sequence reads: CASSQGRYSYNQPQHF. CDR3 DNA sequence: TGCGCCAGCAGCCAAGGAAGGTACAGCTACAATCAGCCCCAGCATTTT.

V usage is TRBV5-1 and J usage is TRBJ2-5; 11 bases match TRBD2. The CDR3 spans 15 residues. Germline trimming cut 4 bases from V and 5 bases from J; bases unmatched to any gene: 7. The germline gives CDR1 SGHRS, CDR2 YFSETQ. The CDR3 DNA follows: TGCGCCAGCAGCCAATCACTAGCGGGAGAGGAGACCCAGTACTTC. Protein sequence: CASSQSLAGEETQYF.